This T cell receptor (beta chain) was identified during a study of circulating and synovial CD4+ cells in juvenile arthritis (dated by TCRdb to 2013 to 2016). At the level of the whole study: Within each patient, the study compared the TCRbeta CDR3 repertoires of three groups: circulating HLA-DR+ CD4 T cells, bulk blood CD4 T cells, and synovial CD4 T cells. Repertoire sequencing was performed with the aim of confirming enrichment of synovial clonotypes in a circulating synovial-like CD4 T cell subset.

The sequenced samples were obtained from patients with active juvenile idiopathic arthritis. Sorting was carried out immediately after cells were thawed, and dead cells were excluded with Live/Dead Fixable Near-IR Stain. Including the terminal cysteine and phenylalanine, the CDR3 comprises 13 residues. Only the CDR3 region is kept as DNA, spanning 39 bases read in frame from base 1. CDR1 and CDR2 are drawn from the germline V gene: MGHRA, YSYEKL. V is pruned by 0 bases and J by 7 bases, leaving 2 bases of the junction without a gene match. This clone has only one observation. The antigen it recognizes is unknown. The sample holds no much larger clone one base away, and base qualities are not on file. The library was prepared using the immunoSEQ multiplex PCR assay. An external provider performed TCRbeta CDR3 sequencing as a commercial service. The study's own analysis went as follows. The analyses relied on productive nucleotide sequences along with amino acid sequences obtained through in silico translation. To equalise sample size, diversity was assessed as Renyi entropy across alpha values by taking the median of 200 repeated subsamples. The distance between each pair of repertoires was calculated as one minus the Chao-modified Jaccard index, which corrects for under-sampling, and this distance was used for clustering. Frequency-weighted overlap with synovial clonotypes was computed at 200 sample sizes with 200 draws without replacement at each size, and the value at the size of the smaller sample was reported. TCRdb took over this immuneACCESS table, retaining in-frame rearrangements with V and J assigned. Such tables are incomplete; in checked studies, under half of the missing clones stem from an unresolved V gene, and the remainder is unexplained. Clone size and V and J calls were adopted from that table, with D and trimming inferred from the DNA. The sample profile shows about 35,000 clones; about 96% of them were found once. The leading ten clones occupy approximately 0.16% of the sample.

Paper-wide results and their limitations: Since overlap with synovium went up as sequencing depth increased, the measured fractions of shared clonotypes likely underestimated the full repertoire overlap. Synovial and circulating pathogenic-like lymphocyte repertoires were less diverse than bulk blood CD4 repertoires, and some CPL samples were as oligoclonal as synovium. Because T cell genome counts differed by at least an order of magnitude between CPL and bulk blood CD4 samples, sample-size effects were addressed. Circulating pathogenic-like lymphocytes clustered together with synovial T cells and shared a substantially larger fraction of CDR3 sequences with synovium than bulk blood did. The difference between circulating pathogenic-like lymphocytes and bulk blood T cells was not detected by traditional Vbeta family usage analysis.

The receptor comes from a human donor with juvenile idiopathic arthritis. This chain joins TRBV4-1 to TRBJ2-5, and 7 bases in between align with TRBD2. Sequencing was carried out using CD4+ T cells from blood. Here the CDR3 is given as CASSQEGRGTQYF. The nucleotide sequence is TGCGCCAGCAGCCAAGAGGGGAGGGGGACCCAGTACTTC.